This entry lists 3 T cell receptor beta chains sequenced from one sample in a study of early T cells in non-severe SARS-CoV-2 infection. TCRdb reprocessed the 5' RACE reads with MiXCR, giving one entry per CDR3 protein. The sample yields 68,000 or so distinct CDR3 sequences, 9% to 15% seen once. The sample consisted of whole blood. These receptors all stem from an adult who was a healthcare worker with PCR-confirmed SARS-CoV-2 infection or an uninfected control (not recorded which).

This clonotype was seen a few times. The chain is built from TRBV3-1 and TRBJ2-2; tentatively, D is TRBD1 (5 bases). Per germline, CDR1 LGHDT and CDR2 YNNKEL (reference sequence). The CDR3 is 16 amino acids. Between the trimmed V and J ends, which lost 3 bases and 0 bases, there was a span of 11 bases. The CDR3 sequence is CASSHGHAANTGELFF. The CDR3 DNA sequence: TGTGCCAGCAGCCATGGACATGCCGCGAACACCGGGGAGCTGTTTTTT.

This clonotype was seen only a few times. V is TRBV4-3 and J is TRBJ1-2; D unresolved. The CDR3 runs 14 residues. CDR1 and CDR2 (germline): LGHNA, YSLEER. V lost 0 bases and J lost 4, with 9 bases in between. The CDR3 protein is CASSQDIVSYGYTF. In DNA, the CDR3 is TGCGCCAGCAGCCAAGATATCGTCAGCTATGGCTACACCTTC.

The chain has TRBV11-2 and TRBJ1-4; a weak D match, TRBD1 (6 bases). Germline V gives CDR1 SGHAT, CDR2 FQNNGV. CDR3 length: 15 amino acids. V was trimmed by 4 bases and J by 8 bases, leaving 17 bases between them. The CDR3 nucleotides are TGTGCCAGCAGCTCACCAGGGGCGTCGAGGGAAAAACTGTTTTTT. It translates to CASSSPGASREKLFF.